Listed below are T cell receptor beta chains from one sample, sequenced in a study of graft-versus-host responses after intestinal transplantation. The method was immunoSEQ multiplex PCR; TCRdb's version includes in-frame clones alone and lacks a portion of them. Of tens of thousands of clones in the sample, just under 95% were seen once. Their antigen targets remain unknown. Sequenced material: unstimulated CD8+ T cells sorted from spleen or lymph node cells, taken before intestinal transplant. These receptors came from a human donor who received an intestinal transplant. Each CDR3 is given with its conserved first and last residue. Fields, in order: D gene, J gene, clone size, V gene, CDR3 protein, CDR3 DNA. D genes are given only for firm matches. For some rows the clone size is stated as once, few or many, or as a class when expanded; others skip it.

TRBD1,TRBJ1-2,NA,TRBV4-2,CASSQPGTENYGYTF,TGTGCCAGCAGCCAGCCTGGGACAGAAAACTATGGCTACACCTTC
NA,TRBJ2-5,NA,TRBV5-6,CASSLAPVSETQYF,TGTGCCAGCAGCTTGGCCCCTGTGAGTGAGACCCAGTACTTC
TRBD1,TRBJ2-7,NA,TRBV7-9,CASSLTGTASYEQYF,TGTGCCAGCAGCCTGACCGGGACAGCATCCTACGAGCAGTACTTC
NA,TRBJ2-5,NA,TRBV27,CASSPLYQETQYF,TGTGCCAGCAGTCCTCTGTACCAAGAGACCCAGTACTTC
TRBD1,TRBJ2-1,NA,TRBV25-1,CASSWDSSYNEQFF,TGTGCCAGCAGTTGGGACAGCTCCTACAATGAGCAGTTCTTC
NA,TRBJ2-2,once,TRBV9,CASSVGSITPGELFF,TGTGCCAGCAGCGTAGGTAGCATTACGCCCGGGGAGCTGTTTTTT
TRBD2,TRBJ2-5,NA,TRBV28,CASSGGLAQETQYF,TGTGCCAGCAGTGGTGGACTAGCGCAAGAGACCCAGTACTTC
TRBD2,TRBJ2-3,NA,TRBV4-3,CASSQDSLTSGVTDTQYF,TGCGCCAGCAGCCAAGATTCACTTACTAGCGGGGTTACAGATACGCAGTATTTT
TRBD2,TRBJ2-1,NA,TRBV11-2,CASSQYAGTSGYNEQFF,TGTGCCAGCAGCCAGTATGCCGGGACTAGCGGTTACAATGAGCAGTTCTTC
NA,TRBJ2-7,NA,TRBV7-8,CASSLKAGASYEQYF,TGTGCCAGCAGCTTAAAGGCGGGGGCTTCCTACGAGCAGTACTTC
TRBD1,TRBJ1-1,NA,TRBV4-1,CASVGTGGMNTEAFF,TGCGCCAGCGTCGGGACAGGGGGGATGAACACTGAAGCTTTCTTT
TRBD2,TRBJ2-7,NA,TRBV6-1,CASSWGGVSYEQYF,TGTGCCAGCAGCTGGGGGGGTGTCTCCTACGAGCAGTACTTC
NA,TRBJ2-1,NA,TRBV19,CASSIDLGNRDEFF,TGTGCCAGTAGTATAGATCTTGGGAACAGGGACGAGTTCTTC
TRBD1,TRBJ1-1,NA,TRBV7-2,CASSQRPDRGFAFF,TGTGCCAGCAGCCAAAGGCCGGACAGGGGTTTTGCTTTCTTT
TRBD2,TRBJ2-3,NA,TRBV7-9,CASSLRTSGEITDTQYF,TGTGCCAGCAGCTTAAGAACTAGCGGGGAAATCACAGATACGCAGTATTTT